These 16 T cell receptor beta chains were sequenced from one sample in a study of shared clonotypes between healthy human individuals. It was CD45RO-negative cells, positively selected for CCR7, that made up naive CD8 cells, with terminally differentiated effector memory CD45RA+ cells excluded. Profiled with immunoSEQ multiplex PCR; TCRdb holds only in-frame clones, not every one. The table lists under 2,000,000 clones, about 95% of them singletons. Source material: naive CD8+ T cells sorted from blood. The source is a man aged 18-30 years in good health.

V usage is TRBV27 and J usage is TRBJ1-1; D may be TRBD1 (6 bases). V gave up 2 bases and J gave up 4 bases, with 14 bases separating them. Germline V lookup: CDR1 MNHEY, CDR2 SMNVEV (reference sequence). The CDR3 has 15 amino acids. CDR3 protein: CASSLGQGRVTEAFF. CDR3 bases: TGTGCCAGCAGTTTAGGGCAGGGGAGGGTCACTGAAGCTTTCTTT.

This clone was counted a single time. The chain employs TRBV9 and TRBJ1-5, with D possibly TRBD1 on 5 matching bases. Germline-derived CDR1 and CDR2 are SGDLS and YYNGEE. The CDR3 sequence is 13 residues long. The V end lost 4 bases, the J end lost 11 bases, and 16 bases lay between the germline ends. CDR3 DNA: TGTGCCAGCAGCCCAGGGACCGAGGAGGCCCAGCATTTT. This gives the protein CASSPGTEEAQHF.

In its sample, this clone was seen once. This specimen includes other DNA sequences encoding the same CDR3. This chain joins TRBV7-9 and TRBJ2-7; 9 bases agree with TRBD1. CDR3 length: 15 residues. V shed 4 bases and J 0 bases; nucleotides not matched to a gene: 4. Germline V gene data show CDR1 as SEHNR and CDR2 as FQNEAQ (reference sequence). This CDR3 reads CASSSPGQGSYEQYF. CDR3 coding DNA: TGTGCCAGCAGCTCTCCGGGACAGGGCTCCTACGAGCAGTACTTC. Using reference TRBV7-9 and TRBJ2-7 for the parts outside the CDR3, the full variable domain is DTGVSQNPRHKITKRGQNVTFRCDPISEHNRLYWYRQTLGQGPEFLTYFQNEAQLEKSRLLSDRFSAERPKGSFSTLEIQRTEQGDSAMYLCASSSPGQGSYEQYFGPGTRLTVT.

The rearrangement joins TRBV11-2 to TRBJ2-2, with D perhaps TRBD1 or TRBD2 (5 bases each). Trimming stripped 0 bases from V and 5 bases from J, with 16 bases between. CDR1 is SGHAT and CDR2 is FQNNGV in the germline V gene. CDR3 length: 17 residues. Here the CDR3 DNA reads TGTGCCAGCAGCTTAGAGGTGGGACCCCCGGCAACCGGGGAGCTGTTTTTT. This codes for CASSLEVGPPATGELFF.

In its sample, this clone was seen a few times. An end of the junction does not agree with germline; a read error may underlie this. The chain carries TRBV7-7 and TRBJ1-2, with TRBD1 matching 10 bases. The CDR3 has 18 amino acids. CDR1 is SSHAT, CDR2 FNYEAQ, per germline (reference sequence). The CDR3 DNA sequence: TGTGCTAGCAGCTTAGCGCCTACCGGGACAGGGGCGTTGAAAGGCTACACCTTC. The encoded protein is CASSLAPTGTGALKGYTF. The variable domain in full, with the rest retrieved from reference TRBV7-7 and TRBJ1-2, is GAGVSQSPRYKVTKRGQDVTLRCDPISSHATLYWYQQALGQGPEFLTYFNYEAQPDKSGLPSDRFSAERPEGSISTLTIQRTEQRDSAMYRCASSLAPTGTGALKGYTFGSGTRLTVV.

J is TRBJ2-1 and V is TRBV29-1; D remains unclear. CDR3 length equals 11 residues. CDR1 and CDR2 from the germline V gene are SQVTM and ANQGSEA. Trimming removed 6 bases from V and 5 bases from J, with 8 bases in between. This CDR3 is CSVPWDNEQFF. The CDR3 DNA follows: TGCAGCGTCCCCTGGGACAATGAGCAGTTCTTC.

This chain links TRBV2 with TRBJ2-1; 10 bases match TRBD2. The CDR3 extends over 16 amino acids. Trimming at V came to 9 bases and at J to 2 bases, leaving 10 bases not matched to a gene. The germline gives CDR1 SNHLY, CDR2 FYNNEI. The CDR3 DNA reads as TGTGCCAGAACACTTACCGGGACTAGCGCCTACAATGAGCAGTTCTTC. Residues: CARTLTGTSAYNEQFF. The full variable domain, rest sourced from reference TRBV2 and TRBJ2-1, is EPEVTQTPSHQVTQMGQEVILRCVPISNHLYFYWYRQILGQKVEFLVSFYNNEISEKSEIFDDQFSVERPDGSNFTLKIRSTKLEDSAMYFCARTLTGTSAYNEQFFGPGTRLTVL.

The gene calls are TRBV28 and TRBJ1-1; D perhaps matches TRBD1 (6 bases). V was pared by 5 bases and J by 6 bases, with 13 bases between. The germline V gene encodes CDR1 MDHEN and CDR2 SYDVKM. The CDR3 consists of 13 residues. The CDR3 reads CASSKTGFAEAFF. The CDR3 DNA is TGTGCCAGCAGTAAAACAGGGTTCGCTGAAGCTTTCTTT.

J is TRBJ2-7 and V is TRBV4-1; 9 nucleotides agree with TRBD1. CDR3 size: 17 residues. The germline gives CDR1 MGHRA, CDR2 YSYEKL. V lost 0 bases and J lost 0; bases outside the gene matches: 6. The CDR3 DNA reads as TGCGCCAGCAGCCAAGATCGTGGGACAGGGAACTCCTACGAGCAGTACTTC. Protein sequence: CASSQDRGTGNSYEQYF.

The gene calls are TRBV14 and TRBJ2-7; TRBD2 matches at 9 bases. V shed 4 bases, J shed 3 bases, and the junction held 7 bases outside the gene matches. CDR3 length: 15 amino acids. CDR1 is SGHDN and CDR2 is FVKESK in the germline V gene. The CDR3 bases are TGTGCCAGCAGCCGGGGGACTAGCCCCCTCTACGAGCAGTACTTC. Its protein product is CASSRGTSPLYEQYF.

The chain links TRBV19 to TRBJ1-5, with unresolved D. Germline CDR1 and CDR2: LNHDA and SQIVND (reference sequence). This CDR3 contains 15 residues. Trimming shortened V by 10 bases and J by 0 bases, and 16 bases separated the two germline ends. The DNA for the CDR3 is TGTGCCACAAGTGAAAGAATTGATAGCAATCAGCCCCAGCATTTT. Amino acid sequence: CATSERIDSNQPQHF.

The chain carries TRBV2 and TRBJ2-3; D might be TRBD1 or TRBD2, each matching 5 bases. The ends were cut back, 10 bases at V and 4 bases at J, with 15 bases in the middle. Looked up from germline, CDR1 is SNHLY and CDR2 is FYNNEI. This CDR3 comprises 13 residues. The CDR3 sequence is CATAFEGPDTQYF. As DNA, the CDR3 is TGTGCCACTGCGTTTGAGGGACCAGATACGCAGTATTTT. The full variable domain, its missing parts supplied by reference TRBV2 and TRBJ2-3, is EPEVTQTPSHQVTQMGQEVILRCVPISNHLYFYWYRQILGQKVEFLVSFYNNEISEKSEIFDDQFSVERPDGSNFTLKIRSTKLEDSAMYFCATAFEGPDTQYFGPGTRLTVL.

This clone was seen only once. This chain links TRBV30 with TRBJ2-7; 8 bases line up with TRBD2. The CDR3 extends over 15 amino acids. CDR1 and CDR2 (germline): GTSNPN, SVGIG (reference sequence). V shed 0 bases and J 5 bases; nucleotides not matched to a gene: 9. The CDR3 sequence: CAWSVRGGRRDEQYF. CDR3 coding DNA: TGTGCCTGGAGTGTACGGGGGGGGCGCAGGGACGAGCAGTACTTC.

The genes are TRBV10-1 and TRBJ2-3; possibly TRBD2 for D (6 bases). Germline V gene lookup returns CDR1 WNHNN and CDR2 SYGVQD (reference sequence). This CDR3 spans 15 amino acids. The V end lost 2 bases, the J end lost 1 base, and 10 bases lay between the germline ends. As DNA, the CDR3 is TGCGCCAGCAGTGAGAATGGGGAGGGCACAGATACGCAGTATTTT. As protein: CASSENGEGTDTQYF.

The CDR3 DNA sequence: TGTGCCAGCAGTTACTCGACAGGACCGAACACCGGGGAGCTGTTTTTT. It yields the protein CASSYSTGPNTGELFF. V usage is TRBV6-5 and J usage is TRBJ2-2; TRBD1 might be the D (6 bases). There are 16 residues in the CDR3. Trimming stripped 0 bases from V and 0 bases from J, with 8 bases between. In germline, CDR1 is MNHEY, CDR2 SVGAGI.

The chain links TRBV21-1 to TRBJ2-4; the table gives TRBD2 as D, unverified against the DNA. TRBV21-1 counts as a pseudogene. CDR3 length: 12 amino acids. The DNA for the CDR3 is TGTGCCAGCAGTCCCTTTTTCGTCATTCAGTACTTC. It yields the protein CASSPFFVIQYF.